This TCR beta chain stems from a study of blood T cells in healthy people across ages. Using a J-beta primer mix together with a sample-barcoded 5' primer, a second PCR was run for about 7 to 12 cycles. Each CDR3 protein is one row after TCRdb ran MiXCR on the 5' RACE reads. The data hold about 1,800,000 distinct CDR3 sequences, with 28% observed a single time. V lost 4 bases, J lost 8 bases, and 14 bases stayed unmatched. The CDR3 is made up of 16 amino acids. Germline V gene data show CDR1 as SGHVS and CDR2 as FNYEAQ. The TCR sequence derives from a woman in her 30s in good health. The chain recombines TRBV7-6 with TRBJ1-2, with 9 bases aligning to TRBD1. Sequences were obtained from blood. The CDR3 DNA reads as TGTGCCAGCAGCTCCTTGCCCCTTGGGACAGGGAACGGCTACACCTTC. Its translation: CASSSLPLGTGNGYTF.